The next 32 T cell receptor beta chains were all read from a single sample in a study of blood T cell repertoires in COVID-19. Here immunoSEQ multiplex PCR was the method, and the copy in TCRdb shows in-frame clones only, minus some. The sample has 270,000 or so clones, roughly 89% seen once; the top ten hold roughly 5%. The specimen sequenced was peripheral blood. The origin of the receptors is a middle-aged woman who had recovered from COVID-19.

The rearrangement links TRBV30 to TRBJ1-1, with D perhaps matching TRBD1 (5 bases). CDR1 and CDR2 (germline): GTSNPN, SVGIG (reference sequence). V was shortened by 0 bases and J by 4 bases, with 33 bases between the two germline ends. The CDR3 has 21 amino acids. CDR3 in amino acids: CAWSVDTPRWGGNRFSTEAFF. CDR3 bases: TGTGCCTGGAGTGTTGACACCCCGCGTTGGGGGGGAAACAGGTTTTCCACTGAAGCTTTCTTT.

The chain links TRBV6-2 or TRBV6-3 to TRBJ2-1; 7 bases align to TRBD2. CDR1 and CDR2 (germline): MNHEY, SVGEGT. This CDR3 has 16 amino acids. V lost 2 bases to trimming and J lost 0 bases; unmatched junction nucleotides: 4. CDR3 coding DNA: TGTGCCAGCAGTTACCGCGGGGGTCTCTCCTACAATGAGCAGTTCTTC. This codes for CASSYRGGLSYNEQFF.

The rearrangement uses TRBV2 and TRBJ2-7; perhaps TRBD2 as D (6 bases). This CDR3 contains 14 residues. The V end was cut by 10 bases, the J end by 3 bases, with 19 bases between. From germline, CDR1 is SNHLY and CDR2 FYNNEI. The DNA for the CDR3 is TGTGCCATCACACCGGGGCGGGAAGGCTACGAGCAGTACTTC. It yields the protein CAITPGREGYEQYF.

The chain combines TRBV12-3 or TRBV12-4 with TRBJ1-4; D is possibly TRBD1 (5 bases). This CDR3 comprises 13 residues. V lost 5 bases and J lost 10, with 14 bases in between. The CDR3 spells CASSPSRGTKLFF. For the CDR3, the DNA is TGTGCCAGCAGTCCCAGCCGGGGGACAAAACTGTTTTTT.

The chain recombines TRBV7-9 with TRBJ2-5; 10 nucleotides match TRBD1. J lost 4 bases, V lost 5 bases, and 13 bases had no gene match. Germline-derived CDR1 and CDR2 are SEHNR and FQNEAQ (reference sequence). CDR3 length: 17 residues. CDR3 region: CASSPKPRDRGLETQYF. DNA for the CDR3: TGTGCCAGCAGCCCCAAACCTCGGGACAGGGGTTTAGAGACCCAGTACTTC.

This clone appeared a single time. The gene calls are TRBV5-1 and TRBJ2-5; TRBD1 matches at 8 bases. Germline V CDR1 and CDR2: SGHRS, YFSETQ. The CDR3 spans 14 residues. V was pared by 2 bases and J by 3 bases, with 3 bases of the junction left unmatched. The DNA of the CDR3 is TGCGCCAGCAGCTTTCAGGGGGCGGAAGAGACCCAGTACTTC. Its protein product is CASSFQGAEETQYF.

The chain is built from TRBV5-4 and TRBJ2-5, with D possibly being TRBD2 (5 bases). Trimming removed 5 bases from V and 5 bases from J, with 16 bases in between. Germline values: CDR1 SGHNT, CDR2 YYREEE (reference sequence). This CDR3 comprises 14 residues. CDR3 loop: CASSYGPRGETQYF. CDR3 coding DNA: TGTGCCAGCAGTTACGGGCCTCGAGGGGAGACCCAGTACTTC. Using reference TRBV5-4 and TRBJ2-5 for the parts outside the CDR3, the full variable domain is ETGVTQSPTHLIKTRGQQVTLRCSSQSGHNTVSWYQQALGQGPQFIFQYYREEENGRGNFPPRFSGLQFPNYSSELNVNALELDDSALYLCASSYGPRGETQYFGPGTRLLVL.

V usage is TRBV4-1 and J usage is TRBJ2-2; the match to TRBD2 covers 7 bases. Germline CDR1 MGHRA, CDR2 YSYEKL. The J segment lost 4 bases and the V segment lost 0 bases, leaving 11 bases of the junction unmatched. The CDR3 consists of 18 residues. The CDR3 loop is CASSQDRRRESGTGELFF. The DNA for the CDR3 is TGCGCCAGCAGCCAAGATAGGAGGCGGGAGTCCGGCACCGGGGAGCTGTTTTTT.

The J gene is TRBJ2-5, the V gene TRBV5-1; the match to TRBD1 covers 8 bases. The CDR3 sequence is 14 residues long. Germline V lookup: CDR1 SGHRS, CDR2 YFSETQ. V was pared by 0 bases and J by 3 bases, with 1 base of the junction left unmatched. Here the CDR3 DNA reads TGCGCCAGCAGCTTGGGGACAGGGAAAGAGACCCAGTACTTC. Its protein is CASSLGTGKETQYF.

The chain combines TRBV15 with TRBJ1-1, with unresolved D. CDR3 size: 14 residues. Germline-derived CDR1 and CDR2 are LNHNV and YYDKDF (reference sequence). The ends were cut back, 5 bases at V and 5 bases at J, with 15 bases in the middle. The CDR3 DNA reads TGTGCCACCAGCGGAAACTGGGCAGGTACTGAAGCTTTCTTT. Encoded protein: CATSGNWAGTEAFF.

J is TRBJ2-1 and V is TRBV3-1 (or the pseudogene TRBV3-2); the D gene is possibly TRBD2 (6 bases). CDR1 and CDR2 (germline): LGHDT, YNNKEL (reference sequence). V shed 0 bases and J shed 0 bases, with 6 bases lying between them. This CDR3 is 15 amino acids long. CDR3 amino acids: CASSQDGSSYNEQFF. The CDR3 DNA reads as TGTGCCAGCAGCCAAGACGGGAGCTCCTACAATGAGCAGTTCTTC.

The V and J genes are TRBV12-3 or TRBV12-4 and TRBJ1-4; 7 nucleotides match TRBD1. CDR3 length equals 13 residues. Germline trimming cut 5 bases from V and 6 bases from J; bases unmatched to any gene: 3. CDR3 sequence (DNA): TGTGCCAGCAGTCCCACAGGGGATGAAAAACTGTTTTTT. Translated, it gives CASSPTGDEKLFF.

The rearrangement uses TRBV11-2 and TRBJ2-1; 10 nucleotides align to TRBD1. CDR1 is SGHAT and CDR2 is FQNNGV in the germline V gene. V dropped 5 bases and J dropped 5; count of bases not matched to a gene: 6. The CDR3 loop spans 15 amino acids. CDR3 amino acids: CASSAPGQGHNEQFF. In DNA form, the CDR3 reads TGTGCCAGCAGCGCCCCGGGACAGGGGCACAATGAGCAGTTCTTC.

This clone was seen only once. The rearrangement joins TRBV11-2 to TRBJ1-4; D is possibly TRBD1 (5 bases). This CDR3 region has 15 residues. V was cut by 1 base and J by 6 bases, with 12 bases left in between. Germline V gives CDR1 SGHAT, CDR2 FQNNGV. The CDR3 loop is CASSLGSTGYEKLFF. In DNA, the CDR3 is TGTGCCAGCAGCTTAGGATCCACAGGTTATGAAAAACTGTTTTTT.

This clone was detected only once. This chain links TRBV20-1 with TRBJ1-2, with D hard to call. Germline V lookup: CDR1 DFQATT, CDR2 SNEGSKA (reference sequence). V lost 3 bases and J 6 bases, leaving 11 bases between the germline ends. The CDR3 loop spans 12 amino acids. The DNA of the CDR3 is TGCAGTGCTAGTTCAGGAGGTGATGGCTACACCTTC. It encodes CSASSGGDGYTF.

This chain connects TRBV29-1 to TRBJ1-4; D call uncertain. The CDR3 is 12 amino acids. Germline V gene lookup returns CDR1 SQVTM and CDR2 ANQGSEA. V lost 2 bases and J lost 7, with 8 bases in between. The CDR3 sequence: CSVEYPLEKLFF. CDR3 in DNA: TGCAGCGTTGAATATCCCCTTGAAAAACTGTTTTTT.

The chain employs TRBV11-3 and TRBJ2-1, with 15 bases fitting TRBD2. The V gene's germline CDR1 is SGHNT and CDR2 YENEEA. The CDR3 has 15 residues. V shed 5 bases, J shed 9 bases, and the junction held 5 bases outside the gene matches. In nucleotides, the CDR3 is TGTGCCAGCAGCCCGGGACTAGCGGGAGGTCCTGAGCAGTTCTTC. Translation: CASSPGLAGGPEQFF.

V and J are TRBV19 and TRBJ1-2, with 7 bases matching TRBD1. The germline V gene encodes CDR1 LNHDA and CDR2 SQIVND (reference sequence). V dropped 7 bases and J dropped 6; count of bases not matched to a gene: 8. CDR3 length equals 13 residues. CDR3 DNA sequence: TGTGCCAGTATTACCGCACAGGGGCATGGCTACACCTTC. It is translated as CASITAQGHGYTF.

V gene TRBV3-1 (or the pseudogene TRBV3-2) combines with J gene TRBJ1-6; D might be TRBD1 (5 bases). Trimming cost V 4 bases and J 6 bases, with 7 bases left between them. CDR1 is LGHDT, CDR2 YNNKEL, per germline (reference sequence). The CDR3 is 13 residues long. The CDR3 sequence: CASSPGGNSPLHF. CDR3 DNA: TGTGCCAGCAGCCCCGGGGGTAATTCACCCCTCCACTTT.

Concerning this clone itself: The sample contains more than one DNA sequence encoding this CDR3. The chain recombines TRBV30 with TRBJ1-1; a possible D gene is TRBD1 (5 bases). V dropped 3 bases and J dropped 0 bases, with 11 bases sitting between them. The CDR3 is 14 residues long. From germline, CDR1 is GTSNPN and CDR2 SVGIG (reference sequence). CDR3 nucleotide sequence: TGTGCCTGGAGCCCCGGACAAGTGAACACTGAAGCTTTCTTT. Translated, it gives CAWSPGQVNTEAFF.

The chain carries TRBV28 and TRBJ2-2; maybe TRBD2 (6 bases). Germline assignment: CDR1 MDHEN and CDR2 SYDVKM. V lost 8 bases and J lost 0, with 13 bases in between. The CDR3 spans 15 residues. CDR3 region: CASQLGLTNTGELFF. The CDR3 nucleotides are TGTGCCAGCCAACTGGGACTTACGAACACCGGGGAGCTGTTTTTT.

The chain couples TRBV19 to TRBJ2-5; perhaps TRBD1 as D (5 bases). Germline V gene data show CDR1 as LNHDA and CDR2 as SQIVND (reference sequence). The V and J ends lost 1 base and 4 bases respectively, with 10 bases between them. This CDR3 has 14 amino acids. CDR3 DNA sequence: TGTGCCAGTAGTATAGGAACTCAGGGAGAGACCCAGTACTTC. It encodes CASSIGTQGETQYF.

The gene calls are TRBV6-5 and TRBJ2-5; 7 bases fit TRBD2. With 8 bases clipped from V and 2 bases from J, the junction kept 11 bases outside the gene matches. The CDR3 is made up of 15 amino acids. The germline CDR1 and CDR2 sequences are MNHEY and SVGAGI. The CDR3 loop reads CASHRPGLPQETQYF. The CDR3 DNA follows: TGTGCCAGCCACCGACCGGGACTACCTCAAGAGACCCAGTACTTC.

The chain uses TRBV9 and TRBJ2-5, with TRBD2 matching 7 bases. Germline V CDR1 and CDR2: SGDLS, YYNGEE. The length of the CDR3 is 15 residues. The junction had 6 bases not matched to a gene; V was cut back by 0 bases and J by 4 bases. CDR3 amino acids: CASSVALAALETQYF. The CDR3 DNA reads TGTGCCAGCAGCGTAGCGCTAGCGGCACTAGAGACCCAGTACTTC. Full variable domain (missing parts from reference TRBV9 and TRBJ2-5): DSGVTQTPKHLITATGQRVTLRCSPRSGDLSVYWYQQSLDQGLQFLIQYYNGEERAKGNILERFSAQQFPDLHSELNLSSLELGDSALYFCASSVALAALETQYFGPGTRLLVL.

The chain joins TRBV27 to TRBJ1-6, with D possibly TRBD1 on 5 matching bases. The germline V gene encodes CDR1 MNHEY and CDR2 SMNVEV (reference sequence). This CDR3 comprises 14 residues. Deletions cut 3 bases from V and 6 bases from J, with 9 bases between. CDR3 nucleotides: TGTGCCAGCAGTTTGGGGCTGGGTAATTCACCCCTCCACTTT. This translates into CASSLGLGNSPLHF.

This chain links TRBV7-2 with TRBJ1-4; tentative D call: TRBD1 (6 bases). This CDR3 contains 14 residues. V was pared by 2 bases and J by 5 bases, with 9 bases between. The germline V gene has CDR1 SGHTA and CDR2 FQGNSA. CDR3 coding DNA: TGTGCCAGCAGCTTAACCAGGGGAAATGAAAAACTGTTTTTT. This encodes CASSLTRGNEKLFF.

The chain combines TRBV3-1 (or the pseudogene TRBV3-2) with TRBJ2-7; D remains ambiguous. The CDR3 length is 14 residues. V dropped 0 bases and J dropped 1 base, with 7 bases sitting between them. CDR1 is LGHDT, CDR2 YNNKEL, per germline (reference sequence). The CDR3 protein is CASSQDHRSYEQYF. CDR3 in DNA: TGTGCCAGCAGCCAAGATCACAGATCCTACGAGCAGTACTTC.

The chain has TRBV6-5 and TRBJ2-1, with 13 positions matching TRBD2. Germline V gives CDR1 MNHEY, CDR2 SVGAGI. J gave up 12 bases and V 7 bases, and 9 bases lay outside the gene matches. CDR3 length: 14 residues. The CDR3 loop is CASTGLAGEGLQFF. CDR3 nucleotides: TGTGCCAGCACCGGACTAGCGGGAGAGGGATTGCAGTTCTTC.

The chain has TRBV25-1 and TRBJ1-6; D not certain. The CDR3 sequence is 14 residues long. Germline CDR1 and CDR2: MGHDK and SYGVNS. The V end lost 4 bases, the J end lost 9 bases, and 13 bases lay between the germline ends. The chain's CDR3 is CASSGQARVSPLHF. CDR3 DNA sequence: TGTGCCAGCAGTGGCCAGGCGAGAGTTTCACCCCTCCACTTT.

The rearrangement uses TRBV19 and TRBJ1-5; D is unresolved. The CDR3 covers 15 residues. Looked up from germline, CDR1 is LNHDA and CDR2 is SQIVND (reference sequence). Trimming pared 3 bases from V and 0 bases from J, leaving 9 bases between. CDR3 DNA sequence: TGTGCCAGTAGTATTCGTGCCAGTAGCAATCAGCCCCAGCATTTT. The encoded protein is CASSIRASSNQPQHF.

This chain uses TRBV6-5 with TRBJ2-7, with no clear D. Deletions cut 0 bases from V and 3 bases from J, with 15 bases between. This CDR3 has 16 residues. Germline values: CDR1 MNHEY, CDR2 SVGAGI. The CDR3 here is CASSYSGANRNYEQYV. The CDR3 nucleotides read TGTGCCAGCAGTTACTCCGGAGCGAATCGAAACTACGAGCAGTACGTC.

The chain links TRBV29-1 to TRBJ2-5; perhaps TRBD2 as D (5 bases). This CDR3 is 15 amino acids long. V was pared by 3 bases and J by 1 base, with 15 bases between. Germline loops: CDR1 SQVTM, CDR2 ANQGSEA. The CDR3 DNA reads as TGCAGCGTTGAGGCGGGTGCAACACTCCAAGAGACCCAGTACTTC. Protein product: CSVEAGATLQETQYF.